This paragraph reports one T cell receptor (beta chain). Its antigen is currently unknown. Then a second PCR, running about 6 to 11 cycles, was carried out with a sample-barcoded 5' primer and a J-beta primer mix. TCRdb processed the 5' RACE reads anew with MiXCR; each CDR3 protein has one entry. The top ten hold about 3.8% of the sample, which has some 1.5 million distinct CDR3 sequences, about 45% seen once. The CDR3 totals 14 residues. V was shortened by 6 bases and J by 4 bases, with 14 bases between the two germline ends. Germline V gene lookup returns CDR1 MGHDK and CDR2 SYGVNS. This sample stems from a study of blood T cells in healthy people across ages. Study results and caveats: Unknown donor CMV status possibly confounded expanded clonotype changes.

The sequence was collected from a young woman in good health. The gene calls are TRBV25-1 and TRBJ2-3, with D tentatively TRBD2 (5 bases). The material sequenced was blood. CDR3 in amino acids: CASSFGAVADTQYF. CDR3 DNA sequence: TGTGCCAGCAGCTTCGGAGCGGTGGCAGATACGCAGTATTTT.